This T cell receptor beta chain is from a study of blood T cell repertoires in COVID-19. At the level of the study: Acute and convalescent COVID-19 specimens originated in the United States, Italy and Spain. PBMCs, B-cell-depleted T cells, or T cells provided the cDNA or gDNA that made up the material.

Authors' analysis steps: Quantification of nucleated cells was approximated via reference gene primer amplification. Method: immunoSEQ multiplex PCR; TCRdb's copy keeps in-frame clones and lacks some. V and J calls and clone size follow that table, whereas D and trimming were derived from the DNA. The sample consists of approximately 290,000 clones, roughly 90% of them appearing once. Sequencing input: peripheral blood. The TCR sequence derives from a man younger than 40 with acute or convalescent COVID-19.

This CDR3 is CASSFYTGVMKYF. CDR3 DNA sequence: TGTGCCAGCAGCTTTTATACCGGGGTTATGAAGTACTTC. J is TRBJ2-7 and V is TRBV13, with TRBD2 as a possible D gene (5 bases). Germline CDR1 and CDR2: PRHDT and FYEKMQ (reference sequence). This CDR3 is built from 13 residues. The V gene lost 3 bases and the J gene lost 11 bases, with 17 bases spanning the gap.